The 27 T cell receptor beta chains presented below share a single source sample, sequenced in a study of blood T cell repertoires in COVID-19. The assay was immunoSEQ multiplex PCR, and TCRdb's table has in-frame clones only and misses some. The data show tens of thousands of clones, with more than 70% seen just once and around 4.7% held by the top ten. Material: peripheral blood. The receptors originated from an elderly woman with active COVID-19.

The V gene is TRBV3-1 (or the pseudogene TRBV3-2), the J gene TRBJ2-3; no clear D gene. The CDR3 has 13 residues. V gave up 4 bases and J gave up 3 bases, with 8 bases separating them. The germline V gene encodes CDR1 LGHDT and CDR2 YNNKEL (reference sequence). In nucleotides, the CDR3 is TGTGCCAGCAGCCGGCCAGGAACAGATACGCAGTATTTT. Protein sequence: CASSRPGTDTQYF.

V and J are TRBV3-1 (or the pseudogene TRBV3-2) and TRBJ2-7; 9 positions agree with TRBD1. Germline V gene lookup returns CDR1 LGHDT and CDR2 YNNKEL (reference sequence). The CDR3 consists of 13 residues. V lost 7 bases, J lost 3 bases, and 4 bases stayed unmatched. The DNA of the CDR3 is TGTGCCAGCACAGGGACAGGGCACTACGAGCAGTACTTC. Amino acid sequence: CASTGTGHYEQYF.

The chain links TRBV29-1 to TRBJ2-2; D remains unclear. The V gene's germline CDR1 is SQVTM and CDR2 ANQGSEA. V was clipped by 8 bases and J by 3 bases, with 13 bases between them. The CDR3 has 13 residues. The CDR3 coding sequence is TGCAGCCTTATGCGAGTCGACACCGGGGAGCTGTTTTTT. Amino acid sequence: CSLMRVDTGELFF.

The chain couples TRBV14 to TRBJ2-7; TRBD1 matches at 9 bases. The CDR3 has 13 residues. Germline V gene data show CDR1 as SGHDN and CDR2 as FVKESK. The junction had 6 bases not matched to a gene; V was cut back by 6 bases and J by 6 bases. The CDR3 DNA follows: TGTGCCAGCAGACAGGGGGCGATGGCCGAGCAGTACTTC. This sequence encodes CASRQGAMAEQYF.

The chain has TRBV9 and TRBJ1-6; weak D call: TRBD1 (6 bases). Trimming stripped 4 bases from V and 0 bases from J, with 11 bases between. This CDR3 region has 16 residues. Germline CDR1 and CDR2: SGDLS and YYNGEE. CDR3 bases: TGTGCCAGCAGCCCCGGGACATCCTCCTATAATTCACCCCTCCACTTT. Its protein product is CASSPGTSSYNSPLHF.

The J gene is TRBJ1-2, the V gene TRBV7-2; possibly TRBD1 for D (6 bases). The CDR3 runs to 15 residues. Germline V gives CDR1 SGHTA, CDR2 FQGNSA. V lost 5 bases to trimming and J lost 0 bases, with 13 bases between them. CDR3 coding DNA: TGTGCCAGCAGCGCCGACGGGGGGCCTAACTATGGCTACACCTTC. Translated, it gives CASSADGGPNYGYTF.

This chain uses TRBV7-9 with TRBJ2-2; 10 bases are a match to TRBD1. Trimming took 8 bases from V and 7 from J; bases not matched to a gene: 13. CDR3 length: 16 residues. CDR1 and CDR2 from the germline V gene are SEHNR and FQNEAQ (reference sequence). The CDR3 nucleotides read TGTGCCAGCGGACTTGGGACAGGGGCTAGCGGCGGGGAGCTGTTTTTT. Translated, it gives CASGLGTGASGGELFF.

The V and J genes are TRBV27 and TRBJ2-3; D possibly corresponds to TRBD2 (6 bases). The germline V and J ends were trimmed by 6 bases and 0 bases, with 7 bases remaining between them. The CDR3 covers 13 residues. Germline values: CDR1 MNHEY, CDR2 SMNVEV (reference sequence). CDR3 nucleotides: TGTGCCAGCAGGGGGACTAGCACAGATACGCAGTATTTT. It specifies CASRGTSTDTQYF.

The gene calls are TRBV21-1 and TRBJ2-2; no DNA check was done on the table's D call, TRBD2. TRBV21-1 is a listed pseudogene. This CDR3 contains 16 residues. The CDR3 region has the DNA TGTGCCAGCAGCAAAGCTGGTAGCGGGAGCTTTGGGGAGCTGTTTTTT. This translates into CASSKAGSGSFGELFF.

The V gene is TRBV7-8, the J gene TRBJ2-3; possible D gene TRBD2, 6 bases. CDR3 length: 14 residues. The germline V and J ends were trimmed by 5 bases and 4 bases, with 13 bases remaining between them. In germline, CDR1 is SGHVS, CDR2 FQNEAQ. The CDR3: CASSLGGVADTQYF. In nucleotides, the CDR3 is TGTGCCAGCAGCCTGGGCGGGGTCGCAGATACGCAGTATTTT.

The chain employs TRBV7-6 and TRBJ2-5, with D possibly matching TRBD2 (6 bases). The CDR3 contains 15 residues. CDR1 is SGHVS and CDR2 is FNYEAQ in the germline V gene. Trimming took 5 bases from V and 2 from J, leaving 15 bases between them. The CDR3 loop is CASSPRAGTQETQYF. CDR3 nucleotides: TGTGCCAGCAGCCCAAGGGCGGGAACTCAAGAGACCCAGTACTTC. Supplemented by reference TRBV7-6 and TRBJ2-5, the full variable domain reads GAGVSQSPRYKVTKRGQDVALRCDPISGHVSLYWYRQALGQGPEFLTYFNYEAQQDKSGLPNDRFSAERPEGSISTLTIQRTEQRDSAMYRCASSPRAGTQETQYFGPGTRLLVL.

The chain couples TRBV20-1 to TRBJ2-7; D is ambiguous. The CDR3 spans 13 residues. Trimming pared 3 bases from V and 4 bases from J, leaving 13 bases between. In germline, CDR1 is DFQATT, CDR2 SNEGSKA (reference sequence). The CDR3 loop reads CSASAGNNYEQYF. CDR3 coding DNA: TGCAGTGCTAGTGCAGGCAACAATTACGAGCAGTACTTC.

This chain connects TRBV11-2 to TRBJ2-1; 10 bases align to TRBD2. The CDR3 sequence is 15 residues long. Germline CDR1 SGHAT, CDR2 FQNNGV. The junction had 7 bases not matched to a gene; V was cut back by 6 bases and J by 5 bases. The CDR3 is CASRSGRAIDNEQFF. CDR3 DNA: TGTGCCAGCAGAAGCGGGAGGGCCATCGACAATGAGCAGTTCTTC.

This clone occurred once. This chain joins TRBV6-6 and TRBJ1-4, with D possibly being TRBD1 (5 bases). The V end was cut by 5 bases, the J end by 11 bases, with 12 bases between. CDR1 and CDR2 (germline): MNHNY, SVGAGI (reference sequence). The CDR3 length is 12 residues. CDR3 residues: CASSPPGRKLFF. Here the CDR3 DNA reads TGTGCCAGCAGTCCCCCAGGGAGGAAACTGTTTTTT.

This chain uses TRBV6-7 with TRBJ2-5; TRBD2 matches at 9 bases. TRBV6-7 carries the ORF label, with uncertain function. The V and J ends lost 2 bases and 5 bases, in that order; junction bases with no gene match: 18. The CDR3 has 19 residues. CDR3 bases: TGTGCCAGCAGTTACCCACCCAAAGGGCGGGAGGGCCTATTGGAGACCCAGTACTTC. This translates into CASSYPPKGREGLLETQYF.

The rearrangement links TRBV6-4 to TRBJ2-7; possibly TRBD2 for D (7 bases). Between the trimmed V and J ends, which lost 6 bases and 3 bases, there was a span of 15 bases. The CDR3 sequence is 14 residues long. CDR1 and CDR2 from the germline V gene are MRHNA and SNTAGT. In nucleotides, the CDR3 is TGTGCCAGCAGCCCGGGGGGACACTACTACGAGCAGTACTTC. Amino acids: CASSPGGHYYEQYF.

The V gene is TRBV11-2, the J gene TRBJ2-1; the match to TRBD2 covers 8 bases. This CDR3 is 15 amino acids long. Germline loops: CDR1 SGHAT, CDR2 FQNNGV. V lost 2 bases, J lost 6 bases, and 6 bases stayed unmatched. CDR3: CASSLNQRELNEQFF. CDR3 DNA: TGTGCCAGCAGCTTAAACCAGCGGGAGCTCAATGAGCAGTTCTTC.

This chain connects TRBV7-2 to TRBJ1-2; 9 bases align to TRBD1. CDR3 length: 14 residues. Germline V gives CDR1 SGHTA, CDR2 FQGNSA. With 1 base clipped from V and 7 bases from J, the junction kept 4 bases outside the gene matches. The DNA for the CDR3 is TGTGCCAGCAGCTTAGTGGGACAGGGTATTGGCTACACCTTC. Translating it yields CASSLVGQGIGYTF.

This sequence joins TRBV6-6 and TRBJ2-2, with 12 bases aligning to TRBD1. V trimming: 7 bases; J trimming: 7 bases; junction bases outside the gene matches: 7. The CDR3 runs 15 residues. Germline V gene data show CDR1 as MNHNY and CDR2 as SVGAGI (reference sequence). This chain's CDR3 is CASTVGTGGIGELFF. Here the CDR3 DNA reads TGTGCCAGCACGGTGGGGACAGGGGGCATCGGGGAGCTGTTTTTT.

V and J are TRBV4-3 and TRBJ2-7; TRBD1 is a possible D gene (5 bases). The CDR3 sequence is 16 residues long. Trimming removed 1 base from V and 4 bases from J, with 17 bases in between. Germline CDR1 is LGHNA and CDR2 is YSLEER. The CDR3, as DNA: TGCGCCAGCAGCCAAGGCTCGTATCCAGGGAAGTACGAGCAGTACTTC. Translating it yields CASSQGSYPGKYEQYF.

The gene calls are TRBV11-2 and TRBJ2-3, with D perhaps matching TRBD1 (5 bases). The CDR3 sequence is 14 residues long. Trimming pared 8 bases from V and 3 bases from J, leaving 15 bases between. The germline V gene encodes CDR1 SGHAT and CDR2 FQNNGV. The CDR3 protein is CASSRGFRTDTQYF. The CDR3 DNA sequence: TGTGCCAGCTCAAGGGGCTTTAGGACAGATACGCAGTATTTT.

V usage is TRBV19 and J usage is TRBJ1-5, with D unresolved. With 1 base removed from V and 0 bases from J, the gap between germline ends came to 16 bases. The CDR3 runs to 18 residues. Germline CDR1 reads LNHDA; CDR2 reads SQIVND (reference sequence). The CDR3: CASSIGRTPLYSNQPQHF. For the CDR3, the DNA is TGTGCCAGTAGTATAGGGAGGACCCCCCTTTATAGCAATCAGCCCCAGCATTTT.

The chain uses TRBV3-1 (or the pseudogene TRBV3-2) and TRBJ2-7; D might be TRBD2 (6 bases). This CDR3 is built from 14 residues. CDR1 is LGHDT, CDR2 YNNKEL, per germline (reference sequence). With 4 bases removed from V and 6 bases from J, the gap between germline ends came to 16 bases. The CDR3 region has the DNA TGTGCCAGCAGCCCCTTCGGGAGTGGTGCCGAGCAGTACTTC. It is translated as CASSPFGSGAEQYF.

V is TRBV18 and J is TRBJ2-5, with 11 bases lining up with TRBD2. There are 17 residues in the CDR3. Losses at the gene ends were 3 bases for V and 5 bases for J; bases not matched to a gene: 11. From germline, CDR1 is KGHSH and CDR2 LQKENI. CDR3 amino acids: CASSPPLAGGLAETQYF. The CDR3 DNA follows: TGTGCCAGCTCACCCCCTTTAGCGGGAGGGCTGGCGGAGACCCAGTACTTC.

The V and J genes are TRBV7-3 and TRBJ2-5; TRBD2 aligns across 8 bases. This CDR3 spans 14 amino acids. Germline V gene sequence: CDR1 SGHTA, CDR2 FQGTGA. V gave up 5 bases and J gave up 4 bases; unmatched junction bases: 6. The CDR3 protein is CASSATSAGETQYF. The CDR3, as DNA: TGTGCCAGCAGCGCGACTAGCGCAGGAGAGACCCAGTACTTC.

V and J are TRBV7-9 and TRBJ2-2; D might be TRBD2 (6 bases). CDR3 length: 15 residues. Germline CDR1 SEHNR, CDR2 FQNEAQ (reference sequence). V lost 8 bases and J lost 0, with 13 bases in between. For the CDR3, the DNA is TGTGCCAGCGAAGGACTAACCACGAACACCGGGGAGCTGTTTTTT. This translates into CASEGLTTNTGELFF.

This chain uses TRBV27 with TRBJ2-3, with 14 positions matching TRBD2. Germline V CDR1 and CDR2: MNHEY, SMNVEV (reference sequence). This CDR3 contains 19 residues. J lost 4 bases, V lost 6 bases, and 15 bases had no gene match. The CDR3, as DNA: TGTGCCAGCAGGCCCGGGACTAGCGGGAGTTCGGGAGGGCCAGATACGCAGTATTTT. The encoded protein is CASRPGTSGSSGGPDTQYF.